One sample yielded the 23 T cell receptor beta chains listed below, sequenced in a study of T cell responses to AZD1222 COVID-19 vaccine. The protocol was immunoSEQ multiplex PCR, while the TCRdb copy is restricted to in-frame clones and leaves out a portion. The repertoire has 150,000 or so clones, 92% of them found once; the top ten carry more than 3.5%. The sequenced sample was peripheral blood, obtained on day 0 of AZD1222 vaccination. All receptors derive from an adult in good health.

The chain has TRBV11-3 and TRBJ2-2; D not certain. The V gene lost 5 bases and the J gene lost 2 bases, with 6 bases spanning the gap. The CDR3 loop spans 13 amino acids. The germline V gene has CDR1 SGHNT and CDR2 YENEEA. For the CDR3, the DNA is TGTGCCAGCAGCGGCCGTAACACCGGGGAGCTGTTTTTT. It specifies CASSGRNTGELFF.

CDR3 residues: CAISEGFGRATGQPQHF. The CDR3 DNA follows: TGTGCCATCAGTGAAGGATTTGGCAGGGCAACAGGGCAGCCCCAGCATTTT. This rearrangement joins TRBV10-3 to TRBJ1-5; weak D call: TRBD1 (6 bases). The CDR3 is 17 amino acids. V lost 3 bases, J lost 7 bases, and 22 bases lay in between. The germline V gene encodes CDR1 ENHRY and CDR2 SYGVKD.

The chain carries TRBV5-1 and TRBJ2-7; no definite D call. V was cut by 0 bases and J by 0 bases, with 10 bases left in between. Germline lookup yields CDR1 SGHRS and CDR2 YFSETQ. CDR3 size: 15 residues. CDR3 protein: CASSLEFTASYEQYF. CDR3 in DNA: TGCGCCAGCAGCTTGGAGTTTACAGCCTCCTACGAGCAGTACTTC.

The V call is TRBV21-1, the J call TRBJ2-2; TRBD1, the table's D call, lacks a check against the DNA. TRBV21-1 counts as a pseudogene. The CDR3 loop spans 17 amino acids. The CDR3 spells CASSPQGAPRGTGELFF. In nucleotides, the CDR3 is TGTGCCAGCAGCCCACAGGGAGCCCCTCGAGGCACCGGGGAGCTGTTTTTT.

V usage is TRBV4-3 and J usage is TRBJ2-2; D call uncertain. Per the germline V gene, CDR1 is LGHNA and CDR2 is YSLEER. Trimming left V 0 bases short and J 6 bases short, with 5 bases between. The CDR3 spans 13 residues. The CDR3 coding sequence is TGCGCCAGCAGCCAAGATAGGGCCGGGGAGCTGTTTTTT. Protein sequence: CASSQDRAGELFF.

This chain links TRBV5-1 with TRBJ2-5, with 9 nucleotides matching TRBD2. V dropped 3 bases and J dropped 2; count of bases not matched to a gene: 8. CDR1 is SGHRS and CDR2 is YFSETQ in the germline V gene. The length of the CDR3 is 16 residues. The CDR3 DNA reads TGCGCCAGCAGCTCCCGATTAGCGGGAGTACAAGAGACCCAGTACTTC. This encodes CASSSRLAGVQETQYF.

The chain combines TRBV19 with TRBJ1-1; D not resolved. The CDR3 has 13 amino acids. Germline values: CDR1 LNHDA, CDR2 SQIVND (reference sequence). V was shortened by 6 bases and J by 6 bases, with 14 bases between the two germline ends. The CDR3 loop is CASRERAEAEAFF. CDR3 nucleotide sequence: TGTGCCAGTAGGGAAAGGGCCGAGGCTGAAGCTTTCTTT.

The chain links TRBV7-3 to TRBJ2-1; D is uncertain. From germline, CDR1 is SGHTA and CDR2 FQGTGA. The CDR3 extends over 15 amino acids. V dropped 5 bases and J dropped 5 bases, with 16 bases sitting between them. CDR3 bases: TGTGCCAGCAGCAAGGCTTCCTGGGGAAACAATGAGCAGTTCTTC. Translating it yields CASSKASWGNNEQFF.

In DNA, the CDR3 is TGTGCCACCAGTGATGCTCGGACAGAAGAGACCCAGTACTTC. It specifies CATSDARTEETQYF. This chain connects TRBV24-1 to TRBJ2-5, with TRBD1 as a possible D gene (6 bases). The CDR3 length is 14 residues. Germline loops: CDR1 KGHDR, CDR2 SFDVKD. Trimming pared 3 bases from V and 3 bases from J, leaving 10 bases between.

V is TRBV5-6 and J is TRBJ1-5; perhaps TRBD1 as D (6 bases). Germline V gene lookup returns CDR1 SGHDT and CDR2 YYEEEE. The CDR3 is 14 amino acids. V was clipped by 1 base and J by 6 bases, with 11 bases between them. The CDR3 bases are TGTGCCAGCAGCTTGAGTGCAGGGGCTCAGCCCCAGCATTTT. Protein product: CASSLSAGAQPQHF.

This clone turned up a few times. The rearrangement joins TRBV7-2 to TRBJ2-7; 7 positions match TRBD1. The CDR3 extends over 14 amino acids. J gave up 5 bases and V 8 bases, and 12 bases lay outside the gene matches. In germline, CDR1 is SGHTA, CDR2 FQGNSA. Here the CDR3 reads CASRPPDRTNEQYF. In DNA, the CDR3 is TGTGCCAGCCGTCCCCCGGACAGGACGAACGAGCAGTACTTC.

In its sample, this clone was seen a few times. The V and J genes are TRBV5-4 and TRBJ1-2, with D unresolved. The CDR3 is 16 amino acids. Germline assignment: CDR1 SGHNT and CDR2 YYREEE (reference sequence). Trimming shortened V by 0 bases and J by 4 bases, and 16 bases separated the two germline ends. CDR3 residues: CASSLGSLDGIYGYTF. CDR3 nucleotide sequence: TGTGCCAGCAGCTTGGGGAGTTTGGACGGAATCTATGGCTACACCTTC.

The rearrangement links TRBV21-1 to TRBJ1-5. TRBV21-1 has pseudogene status. The CDR3 runs 17 residues. The CDR3 spells CASSKECRGNSNQPQHF. As DNA, the CDR3 is TGTGCCAGCAGCAAAGAGTGTCGGGGAAATAGCAATCAGCCCCAGCATTTT.

J is TRBJ2-7 and V is TRBV11-3, with D perhaps TRBD2 (6 bases). V shed 3 bases and J shed 6 bases, with 15 bases lying between them. CDR1 is SGHNT and CDR2 is YENEEA in the germline V gene. The length of the CDR3 is 14 residues. The CDR3 loop reads CASSFSGTTGEQYF. For the CDR3, the DNA is TGTGCCAGCAGCTTTAGCGGTACGACCGGCGAGCAGTACTTC.

V and J are TRBV25-1 and TRBJ2-5, with D unclear. The length of the CDR3 is 13 residues. V dropped 4 bases and J dropped 2 bases, with 8 bases sitting between them. CDR1 and CDR2 (germline): MGHDK, SYGVNS. The CDR3 DNA reads as TGTGCCAGCAGTGGGTTGGCTCAAGAGACCCAGTACTTC. As protein: CASSGLAQETQYF.

This chain uses TRBV10-3 with TRBJ1-1, with 7 positions matching TRBD1. V shed 8 bases and J 8 bases; nucleotides not matched to a gene: 8. This CDR3 is 12 amino acids long. Germline loops: CDR1 ENHRY, CDR2 SYGVKD. The CDR3 nucleotides are TGTGCCATCGCCCGACAGGGAACGGAAGCTTTCTTT. Protein: CAIARQGTEAFF.

This clone showed up just a few times. This chain uses TRBV6-5 with TRBJ1-1; the D gene is possibly TRBD1 (5 bases). The CDR3 extends over 15 amino acids. Per germline, CDR1 MNHEY and CDR2 SVGAGI. V lost 6 bases to trimming and J lost 0 bases, with 14 bases between them. The CDR3 loop is CASRAWGVMNTEAFF. The CDR3 DNA is TGTGCCAGCAGAGCCTGGGGGGTCATGAACACTGAAGCTTTCTTT.

The rearrangement joins TRBV7-6 to TRBJ2-7; D call uncertain. CDR1 is SGHVS and CDR2 is FNYEAQ in the germline V gene. The V and J ends lost 1 base and 1 base respectively, with 11 bases between them. The CDR3 runs to 15 residues. Here the CDR3 DNA reads TGTGCCAGCAGCTTAGACAGCGTCAGGTCCTACGAGCAGTACTTC. Its translation is CASSLDSVRSYEQYF.

The gene calls are TRBV12-3 or TRBV12-4 and TRBJ1-5; D perhaps matches TRBD1 (5 bases). V was clipped by 6 bases and J by 9 bases, with 12 bases between them. CDR3 size: 12 residues. CDR3 sequence: CASSQIQGPQHF. CDR3 nucleotide sequence: TGTGCCAGCAGCCAAATCCAGGGGCCCCAGCATTTT.

The chain combines TRBV5-1 with TRBJ2-5; 9 nucleotides align to TRBD2. Unmatched junction bases numbered 14, after V lost 3 bases and J lost 5 bases. Germline V gives CDR1 SGHRS, CDR2 YFSETQ. This CDR3 contains 17 residues. The CDR3 DNA follows: TGCGCCAGCAGCTGGCAAGTAGCGGGAGCCCCTAGGGAGACCCAGTACTTC. Translated, it gives CASSWQVAGAPRETQYF. Full variable domain (outside the CDR3, taken from reference TRBV5-1 and TRBJ2-5): KAGVTQTPRYLIKTRGQQVTLSCSPISGHRSVSWYQQTPGQGLQFLFEYFSETQRNKGNFPGRFSGRQFSNSRSEMNVSTLELGDSALYLCASSWQVAGAPRETQYFGPGTRLLVL.

The rearrangement joins TRBV6-5 to TRBJ2-1; D gene uncertain. There are 13 residues in the CDR3. Germline V gene data show CDR1 as MNHEY and CDR2 as SVGAGI. Trimming pared 2 bases from V and 8 bases from J, leaving 10 bases between. The CDR3 bases are TGTGCCAGCAGTTACCCGTCCCGCGATGAGCAGTTCTTC. This sequence encodes CASSYPSRDEQFF.

The rearrangement links TRBV30 to TRBJ1-6; D unclear. The CDR3 consists of 14 residues. Germline CDR1 reads GTSNPN; CDR2 reads SVGIG (reference sequence). V was clipped by 8 bases and J by 3 bases, with 14 bases between them. DNA of the CDR3: TGTGCCCGCCAAAGTCTGGACTATAATTCACCCCTCCACTTT. This gives the protein CARQSLDYNSPLHF.

V gene TRBV20-1 combines with J gene TRBJ1-4; D uncertain. In germline, CDR1 is DFQATT, CDR2 SNEGSKA (reference sequence). Trimming stripped 1 base from V and 7 bases from J, with 4 bases between. This CDR3 spans 11 amino acids. CDR3 in DNA: TGCAGTGCTAGAGGGGCTGAAAAACTGTTTTTT. Translation gives CSARGAEKLFF.